This record looks at one T cell receptor beta chain sequence and its context. Authors' processing steps: Using reference gene primer amplification, nucleated cell counts were estimated. TCRdb's copy holds only in-frame clones and misses some; the assay was immunoSEQ multiplex PCR. That table is the source of V, J and clone size, and D and trimming were worked out from the DNA. The table lists some 290,000 clones, approximately 90% of them singletons, with about 2.3% in the top ten. In terms of age and location, participants ranged from roughly 18 to 95 years and lived in approximately 26 US areas. Participants had their cohort set by participant-reported clinical history. This specimen belongs to a study of blood T cell repertoires in COVID-19. Germline V lookup: CDR1 SGHVS, CDR2 FNYEAQ. Trimming took 3 bases from V and 5 from J; bases not matched to a gene: 7. This CDR3 spans 16 amino acids.

The sequence came from a woman in her forties with acute COVID-19. The sequenced sample consisted of PBMCs or T cells enriched from blood (not recorded which). This chain connects TRBV7-6 to TRBJ2-1; 10 bases match TRBD1. DNA for the CDR3: TGTGCCAGCAGCTTTAATCGGGGACAGGGGAACAATGAGCAGTTCTTC. Amino acid sequence: CASSFNRGQGNNEQFF.